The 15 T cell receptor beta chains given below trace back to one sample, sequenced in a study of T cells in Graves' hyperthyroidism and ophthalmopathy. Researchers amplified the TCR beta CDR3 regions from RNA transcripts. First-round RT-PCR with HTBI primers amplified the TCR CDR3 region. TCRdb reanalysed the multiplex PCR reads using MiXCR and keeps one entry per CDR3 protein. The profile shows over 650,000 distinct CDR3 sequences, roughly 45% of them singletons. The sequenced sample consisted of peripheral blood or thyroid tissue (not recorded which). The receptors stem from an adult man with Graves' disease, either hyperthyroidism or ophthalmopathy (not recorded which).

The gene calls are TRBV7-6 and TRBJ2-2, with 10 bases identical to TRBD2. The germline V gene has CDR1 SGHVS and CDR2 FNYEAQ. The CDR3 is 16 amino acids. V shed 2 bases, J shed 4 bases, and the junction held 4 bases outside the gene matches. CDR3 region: CASSLLAGDPTGELFF. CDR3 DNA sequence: TGTGCCAGCAGCTTACTAGCGGGAGACCCCACCGGGGAGCTGTTTTTT.

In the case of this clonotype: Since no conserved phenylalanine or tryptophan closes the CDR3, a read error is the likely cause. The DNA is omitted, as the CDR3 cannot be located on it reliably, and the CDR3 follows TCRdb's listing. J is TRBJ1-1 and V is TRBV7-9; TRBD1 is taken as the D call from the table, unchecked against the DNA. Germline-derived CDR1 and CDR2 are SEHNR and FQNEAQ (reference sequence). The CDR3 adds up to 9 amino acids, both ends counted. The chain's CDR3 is CASSWGQAS.

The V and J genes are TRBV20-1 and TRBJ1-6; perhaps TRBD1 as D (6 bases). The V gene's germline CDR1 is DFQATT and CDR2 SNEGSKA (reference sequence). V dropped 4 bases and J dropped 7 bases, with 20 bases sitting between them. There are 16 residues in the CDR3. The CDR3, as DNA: TGCAGTGCTATAGGGGGACTAAGGGGAGGGAATTCACCCCTCCACTTT. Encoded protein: CSAIGGLRGGNSPLHF.

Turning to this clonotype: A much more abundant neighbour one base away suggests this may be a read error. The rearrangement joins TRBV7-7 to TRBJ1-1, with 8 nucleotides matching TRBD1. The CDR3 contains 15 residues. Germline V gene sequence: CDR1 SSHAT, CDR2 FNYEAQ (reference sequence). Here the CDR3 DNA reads TGTGCTAGCTATCCCCGATCTGACAGGGGCACTGAAGCTTTCTTT. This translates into CASYPRSDRGTEAFF.

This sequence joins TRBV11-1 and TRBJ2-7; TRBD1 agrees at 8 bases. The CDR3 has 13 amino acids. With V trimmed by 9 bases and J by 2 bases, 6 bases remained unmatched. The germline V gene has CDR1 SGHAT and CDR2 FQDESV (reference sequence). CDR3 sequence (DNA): TGTGCCAGACAGGGGGACAGCCCCTACGAGCAGTACTTC. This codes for CARQGDSPYEQYF.

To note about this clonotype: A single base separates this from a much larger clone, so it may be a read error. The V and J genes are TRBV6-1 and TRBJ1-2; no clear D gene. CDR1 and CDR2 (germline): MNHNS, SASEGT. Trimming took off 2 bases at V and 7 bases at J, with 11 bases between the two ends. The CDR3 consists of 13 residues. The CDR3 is CASSESESSGYTF. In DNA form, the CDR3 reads TGTGCCAGCAGTGAATCGGAATCCTCTGGCTACACCTTC.

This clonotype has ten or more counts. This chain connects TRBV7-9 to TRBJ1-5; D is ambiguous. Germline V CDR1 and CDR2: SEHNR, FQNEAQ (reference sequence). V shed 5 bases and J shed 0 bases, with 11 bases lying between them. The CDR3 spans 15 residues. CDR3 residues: CASSLDGVSNQPQHF. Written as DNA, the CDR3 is TGTGCCAGCAGCCTAGACGGAGTTAGCAATCAGCCCCAGCATTTT. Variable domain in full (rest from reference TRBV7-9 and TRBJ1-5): DTGVSQNPRHKITKRGQNVTFRCDPISEHNRLYWYRQTLGQGPEFLTYFQNEAQLEKSRLLSDRFSAERPKGSFSTLEIQRTEQGDSAMYLCASSLDGVSNQPQHFGDGTRLSIL.

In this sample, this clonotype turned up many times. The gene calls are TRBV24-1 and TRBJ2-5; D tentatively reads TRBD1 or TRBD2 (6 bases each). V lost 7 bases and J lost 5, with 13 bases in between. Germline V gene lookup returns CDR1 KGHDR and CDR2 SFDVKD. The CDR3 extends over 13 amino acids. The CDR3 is CATRSGGAETQYF. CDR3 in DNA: TGTGCCACCAGATCCGGGGGCGCGGAGACCCAGTACTTC.

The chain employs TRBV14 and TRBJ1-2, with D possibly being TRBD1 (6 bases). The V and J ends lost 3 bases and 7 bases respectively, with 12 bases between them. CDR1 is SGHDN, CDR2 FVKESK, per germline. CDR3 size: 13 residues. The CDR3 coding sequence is TGTGCCAGCAGCCATACAGGGAAGCTTGGCTACACCTTC. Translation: CASSHTGKLGYTF.

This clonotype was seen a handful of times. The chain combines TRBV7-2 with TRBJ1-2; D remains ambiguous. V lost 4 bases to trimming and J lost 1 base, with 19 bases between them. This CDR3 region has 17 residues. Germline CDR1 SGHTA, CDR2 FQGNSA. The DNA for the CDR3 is TGTGCCAGCAGCTCCCTCTTAAAAGGACCAATTAACTATGGCTACACCTTC. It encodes CASSSLLKGPINYGYTF.

The CDR3 sequence is CASSERTPGIGPLNTEAFF. The DNA of the CDR3 is TGTGCCAGCAGTGAACGGACCCCCGGGATAGGGCCATTGAACACTGAAGCTTTCTTT. The chain couples TRBV12-3 or TRBV12-4 to TRBJ1-1; D remains unclear. The CDR3 contains 19 residues. Between the trimmed V and J ends, which lost 5 bases and 0 bases, there was a span of 25 bases.

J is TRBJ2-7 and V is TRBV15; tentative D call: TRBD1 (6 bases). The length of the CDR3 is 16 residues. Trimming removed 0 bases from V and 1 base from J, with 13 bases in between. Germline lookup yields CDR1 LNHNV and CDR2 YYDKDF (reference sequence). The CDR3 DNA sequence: TGTGCCACCAGCAGAGATCTTTCAGGGGCGTCCTACGAGCAGTACTTC. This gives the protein CATSRDLSGASYEQYF.

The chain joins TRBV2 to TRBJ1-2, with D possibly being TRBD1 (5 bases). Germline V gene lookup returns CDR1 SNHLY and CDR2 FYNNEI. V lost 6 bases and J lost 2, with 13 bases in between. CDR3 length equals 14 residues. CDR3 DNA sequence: TGTGCCAGCAGCCACCCGGGACTCAACTATGGCTACACCTTC. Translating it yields CASSHPGLNYGYTF.

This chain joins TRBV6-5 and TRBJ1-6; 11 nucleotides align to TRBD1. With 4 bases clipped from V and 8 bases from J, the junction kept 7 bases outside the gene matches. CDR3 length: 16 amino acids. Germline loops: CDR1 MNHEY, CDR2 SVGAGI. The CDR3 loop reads CASSSVPGQGDSPLHF. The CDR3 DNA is TGTGCCAGCAGTTCCGTCCCGGGACAGGGGGATTCACCCCTCCACTTT.

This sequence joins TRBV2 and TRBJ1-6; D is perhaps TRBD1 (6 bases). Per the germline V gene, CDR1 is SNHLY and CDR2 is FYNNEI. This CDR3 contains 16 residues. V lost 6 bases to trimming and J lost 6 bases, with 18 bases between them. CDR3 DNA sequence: TGTGCCAGCAGAGATCTCCAGGGGAGGAGTAATTCACCCCTCCACTTT. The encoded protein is CASRDLQGRSNSPLHF.